This T cell receptor (beta chain) appears in the sequencing data of a study of blood T cell repertoires in COVID-19. Profiling relied on immunoSEQ multiplex PCR, and the TCRdb table lists in-frame clones only, not all of them. The sample has 70,000 to 95,000 clones, about 89% seen once; the top ten hold over 11%. With 7 bases clipped from V and 8 bases from J, the junction kept 10 bases outside the gene matches. CDR1 and CDR2 (germline): MNHEY, SVGAGI. This CDR3 spans 13 amino acids. V usage is TRBV6-5 and J usage is TRBJ2-7; 8 bases are a match to TRBD2. The clonotype originates from a man between 65 and 85 years old with active or convalescent COVID-19. The source material was peripheral blood. CDR3 bases: TGTGCCAGCATCCTAGAGCGGGGGAGGAAGCAGTACTTC. Its translation is CASILERGRKQYF.